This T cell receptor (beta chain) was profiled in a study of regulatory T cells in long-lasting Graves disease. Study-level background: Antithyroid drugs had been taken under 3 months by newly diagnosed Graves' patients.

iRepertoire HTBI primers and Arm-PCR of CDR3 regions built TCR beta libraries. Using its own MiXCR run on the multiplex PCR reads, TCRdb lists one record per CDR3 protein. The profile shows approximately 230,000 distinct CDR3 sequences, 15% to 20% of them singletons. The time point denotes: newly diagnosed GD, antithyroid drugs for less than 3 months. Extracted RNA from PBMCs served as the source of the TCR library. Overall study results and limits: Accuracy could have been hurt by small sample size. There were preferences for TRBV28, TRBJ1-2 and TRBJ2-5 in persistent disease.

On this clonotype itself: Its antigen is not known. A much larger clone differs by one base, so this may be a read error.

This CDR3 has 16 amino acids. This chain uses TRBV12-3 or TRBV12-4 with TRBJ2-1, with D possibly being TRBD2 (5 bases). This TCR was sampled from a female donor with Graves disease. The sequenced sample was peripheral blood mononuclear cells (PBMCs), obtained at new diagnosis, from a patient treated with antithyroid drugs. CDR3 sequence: CDSSWGSASSYNEQFF. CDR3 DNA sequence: TGTGACAGCAGTTGGGGTAGCGCAAGCTCCTACAATGAGCAGTTCTTC.